This T cell receptor beta chain was retrieved from a study of blood T cell repertoires in COVID-19. At the level of the study: The United States, Italy and Spain provided the acute and convalescent COVID-19 samples. In each case, the material was cDNA or gDNA derived from T cells, B-cell-depleted T cells, or PBMCs.

The germline CDR1 and CDR2 sequences are KGHSH and LQKENI. This CDR3 spans 15 amino acids. Deletions cut 3 bases from V and 6 bases from J, with 17 bases between. In the study's own analysis: Reference gene primer amplification in the assay estimated nucleated cell counts. Here immunoSEQ multiplex PCR was the method, and the copy in TCRdb shows in-frame clones only, minus some. That table furnishes V, J and clone size, whereas the DNA furnished D and trimming. The sample includes approximately 210,000 clones, around 90% of them seen just once. What was sequenced was peripheral blood. This chain links TRBV18 with TRBJ1-2; the D is unclear. This sequence originates from a human donor in a cohort sampled during active COVID-19. This CDR3 reads CASSPLRTPGDGYTF. CDR3 DNA sequence: TGTGCCAGCTCACCGTTGCGAACCCCGGGTGATGGCTACACCTTC.